Presented here are 30 T cell receptor beta chains from one specimen sequenced in a study of metastatic and nonmetastatic thyroid tumors. Thyroid surgery was performed in patients who had received no treatment beforehand. Through MiXCR, TCRdb re-clonotyped the PCR reads. The sample has tens of thousands of clones, roughly 15% seen once. Material for sequencing was blood. The receptors shown here come from a female donor with papillary thyroid cancer or a benign thyroid nodule (not recorded which). Some clones in this sample may be carry-over from other donors' samples.

This clone was seen many times. CDR3 nucleotide sequence: TGTGCCAGCATCATACCTATGAACACTGAAGCTTTCTTT. Amino acids: CASIIPMNTEAFF. The chain carries TRBV6-1 and TRBJ1-1; D gene unclear. With 7 bases removed from V and 0 bases from J, the gap between germline ends came to 9 bases. Germline values: CDR1 MNHNS, CDR2 SASEGT. The CDR3 is 13 amino acids.

This clone was seen repeatedly, ten times or more. This specimen includes other DNA sequences encoding the same CDR3. This chain links TRBV29-1 with TRBJ2-7; TRBD2 matches 7 bases. Unmatched junction bases numbered 18, after V lost 6 bases and J lost 4 bases. Germline CDR1 SQVTM, CDR2 ANQGSEA. CDR3 length: 16 residues. The CDR3 nucleotides are TGCAGCGTCAAAACCCCCCTGGGGCGGGAGAAGTACGAGCAGTACTTC. Translating gives CSVKTPLGREKYEQYF.

This clone showed up many times. The gene calls are TRBV12-3 or TRBV12-4 and TRBJ2-5; 10 bases are shared with TRBD2. V was pared by 4 bases and J by 6 bases, with 5 bases of the junction left unmatched. The CDR3 is made up of 14 amino acids. CDR3 protein: CASSYLAGEKTQYF. The CDR3 DNA is TGTGCCAGCAGTTATCTAGCGGGAGAGAAGACCCAGTACTTC.

This clone was detected many times. The rearrangement uses TRBV19 and TRBJ2-3, with TRBD2 identical over 7 bases. The CDR3 sequence is 16 residues long. The germline V gene encodes CDR1 LNHDA and CDR2 SQIVND (reference sequence). Trimming removed 1 base from V and 6 bases from J; junction bases left unmatched: 10. The CDR3 reads CASSIGREPSRDTQYF. Here the CDR3 DNA reads TGTGCCAGTAGTATAGGGCGGGAGCCCTCAAGGGATACGCAGTATTTT.

This clone was counted ten times or more. V is TRBV3-1 and J is TRBJ2-3; TRBD2 is a possible D gene (5 bases). This CDR3 is built from 16 residues. Trimming took off 4 bases at V and 4 bases at J, with 18 bases between the two ends. Looked up from germline, CDR1 is LGHDT and CDR2 is YNNKEL (reference sequence). CDR3 in amino acids: CASSPWSSFEADTQYF. Written as DNA, the CDR3 is TGTGCCAGCAGCCCCTGGTCTAGCTTTGAGGCAGATACGCAGTATTTT.

This clone has ten or more counts. The junction shows a germline mismatch at one end, possibly a read error. The chain links TRBV7-7 to TRBJ2-2; 8 bases fit TRBD1. Germline-derived CDR1 and CDR2 are SSHAT and FNYEAQ (reference sequence). CDR3 size: 14 residues. Written as DNA, the CDR3 is TGTGCTAGCAGGGGTCAGGGGGCCACCGGGGAGCTGTTTTTT. Translated, it gives CASRGQGATGELFF.

This chain joins TRBV12-3 or TRBV12-4 and TRBJ2-2; D is tentatively TRBD1 or TRBD2 (5 bases each). Trimming took off 0 bases at V and 3 bases at J, with 17 bases between the two ends. CDR3 size: 18 residues. CDR3 nucleotide sequence: TGTGCCAGCAGTTTAGCGCTTGGGGGTAGCCCATACACCGGGGAGCTGTTTTTT. This translates into CASSLALGGSPYTGELFF.

The chain combines TRBV6-1 with TRBJ1-1; D is unresolved. The CDR3 length is 15 residues. CDR1 and CDR2 (germline): MNHNS, SASEGT. V was trimmed by 7 bases and J by 1 base, leaving 16 bases between them. In DNA form, the CDR3 reads TGTGCCAGCAATGGAAGCACAGCTTGGAACACTGAAGCTTTCTTT. Its translation is CASNGSTAWNTEAFF.

V usage is TRBV5-1 and J usage is TRBJ1-5; the D is unclear. Germline V gene lookup returns CDR1 SGHRS and CDR2 YFSETQ. This CDR3 comprises 15 residues. Trimming removed 4 bases at V and 2 bases at J, with 13 bases between. The CDR3 reads CASSQTAGGNQPQHF. The CDR3 DNA sequence: TGCGCCAGCAGCCAGACCGCGGGAGGCAATCAGCCCCAGCATTTT.

The rearrangement uses TRBV5-1 and TRBJ1-3; the D gene is possibly TRBD1 (5 bases). The length of the CDR3 is 15 residues. Germline V lookup: CDR1 SGHRS, CDR2 YFSETQ. V was clipped by 2 bases and J by 2 bases, with 11 bases between them. The chain's CDR3 is CASSFIGGPGNTIYF. The CDR3 DNA follows: TGCGCCAGCAGCTTTATTGGGGGACCTGGAAACACCATATATTTT.

This clone was found many times. This sequence joins TRBV12-5 and TRBJ2-2; 12 bases match TRBD2. The CDR3 has 16 amino acids. V was pared by 1 base and J by 7 bases, with 4 bases of the junction left unmatched. The V gene's germline CDR1 is LGHNT and CDR2 FRNRAP. CDR3 in amino acids: CASGLGLAGVNGELFF. The CDR3 DNA is TGTGCTAGTGGTTTGGGACTAGCGGGAGTCAACGGGGAGCTGTTTTTT.

This clone was detected a few times. Being one base from a much bigger clone, this may be a read error. The chain recombines TRBV5-4 with TRBJ2-3, with 10 bases aligning to TRBD2. This CDR3 comprises 17 residues. The ends lost 0 bases at V and 2 bases at J; junction bases unmatched: 6. Germline lookup yields CDR1 SGHNT and CDR2 YYREEE (reference sequence). CDR3 nucleotide sequence: TGTGCCAGCAGCTTGGGGGGGACTAGCGTGAACACAGATACGCAGTATTTT. It encodes CASSLGGTSVNTDTQYF. Together with reference TRBV5-4 and TRBJ2-3, the CDR3 gives the full variable domain: ETGVTQSPTHLIKTRGQQVTLRCSSQSGHNTVSWYQQALGQGPQFIFQYYREEENGRGNFPPRFSGLQFPNYSSELNVNALELDDSALYLCASSLGGTSVNTDTQYFGPGTRLTVL.

This clone was counted only a few times. With a much larger clone just one base away, this may be a read error. The genes are TRBV4-1 and TRBJ2-3, with TRBD2 identical over 9 bases. CDR3 length: 15 residues. Germline V gives CDR1 MGHRA, CDR2 YSYEKL. The CDR3 coding sequence is TGCGCCGGCAGCCAAGAAAGGAGCGGGAGGCGTACGCAGTATTTT. It translates to CAGSQERSGRRTQYF.

Written as DNA, the CDR3 is TGTGCCAGCAGCGTAACCAACAGTCCCTCTTGCGAGCAGTACTTC. It translates to CASSVTNSPSCEQYF. This chain connects TRBV9 to TRBJ2-7; D gene unclear. Germline CDR1 is SGDLS and CDR2 is YYNGEE. Deletions cut 1 base from V and 6 bases from J, with 17 bases between. This CDR3 contains 15 residues.

The gene calls are TRBV11-1 and TRBJ2-3, with 7 positions matching TRBD2. This CDR3 has 16 amino acids. V gave up 1 base and J gave up 2 bases; unmatched junction bases: 6. Per germline, CDR1 SGHAT and CDR2 FQDESV (reference sequence). CDR3 amino acids: CASSLGSSGTTDTQYF. CDR3 DNA: TGTGCCAGCAGCTTAGGGTCTAGCGGTACCACAGATACGCAGTATTTT.

The rearrangement uses TRBV5-1 and TRBJ1-1, with 9 bases matching TRBD1. CDR3 size: 15 residues. Trimming at V came to 4 bases and at J to 5 bases, leaving 9 bases not matched to a gene. Germline CDR1 and CDR2: SGHRS and YFSETQ. CDR3: CASSTNTGGWTEAFF. The CDR3 DNA reads as TGCGCCAGCAGCACAAACACAGGGGGCTGGACTGAAGCTTTCTTT. Full variable domain (missing parts from reference TRBV5-1 and TRBJ1-1): KAGVTQTPRYLIKTRGQQVTLSCSPISGHRSVSWYQQTPGQGLQFLFEYFSETQRNKGNFPGRFSGRQFSNSRSEMNVSTLELGDSALYLCASSTNTGGWTEAFFGQGTRLTVV.

This clone was observed at least ten times. The J gene is TRBJ1-5, the V gene TRBV28, with D possibly TRBD1 on 5 matching bases. From germline, CDR1 is MDHEN and CDR2 SYDVKM. V was clipped by 2 bases and J by 7 bases, with 9 bases between them. There are 13 residues in the CDR3. The CDR3 loop reads CASSLGPGQPQHF. In DNA, the CDR3 is TGTGCCAGCAGTTTAGGCCCAGGGCAGCCCCAGCATTTT.

This clone was counted ten times or more. The chain has TRBV19 and TRBJ1-5; D remains ambiguous. V shed 5 bases and J shed 4 bases, with 6 bases lying between them. The CDR3 is 12 residues long. Germline CDR1 LNHDA, CDR2 SQIVND (reference sequence). Here the CDR3 reads CASSPRNQPQHF. DNA of the CDR3: TGTGCCAGTAGTCCCCGGAATCAGCCCCAGCATTTT.

The gene calls are TRBV6-1 and TRBJ2-3; the D gene is possibly TRBD2 (5 bases). CDR3 length: 17 amino acids. Trimming left V 0 bases short and J 1 base short, with 14 bases between. Germline V gene sequence: CDR1 MNHNS, CDR2 SASEGT. CDR3 amino acids: CASSEATSERGTDTQYF. For the CDR3, the DNA is TGTGCCAGCAGTGAAGCCACTAGTGAACGGGGCACAGATACGCAGTATTTT.

This clone was counted at least ten times. The chain recombines TRBV7-2 with TRBJ2-5, with D tentatively TRBD2 (6 bases). The germline V and J ends were trimmed by 7 bases and 5 bases, with 11 bases remaining between them. The CDR3 contains 12 residues. Per the germline V gene, CDR1 is SGHTA and CDR2 is FQGNSA. CDR3 protein: CASNWGLETQYF. Written as DNA, the CDR3 is TGTGCCAGCAACTGGGGACTGGAGACCCAGTACTTC.

The CDR3 reads CSARVKGSSGNTIYF. CDR3 DNA sequence: TGCAGTGCTAGAGTTAAGGGATCCTCTGGAAACACCATATATTTT. The genes are TRBV20-1 and TRBJ1-3; D remains unclear. This CDR3 has 15 amino acids. From germline, CDR1 is DFQATT and CDR2 SNEGSKA (reference sequence). Trimming took 1 base from V and 0 from J, leaving 10 bases between them.

This clone was found many times. The rearrangement uses TRBV20-1 and TRBJ2-1, with 11 bases identical to TRBD2. In germline, CDR1 is DFQATT, CDR2 SNEGSKA (reference sequence). The CDR3 runs to 14 residues. The V and J ends lost 6 bases and 4 bases, in that order; junction bases with no gene match: 5. CDR3 in amino acids: CSALAGGRYNEQFF. The CDR3 bases are TGCAGTGCCTTAGCGGGAGGGAGATACAATGAGCAGTTCTTC.

This clone was counted many times. The chain links TRBV6-4 to TRBJ1-6; possibly TRBD1 for D (5 bases). The CDR3 is 14 amino acids. V was shortened by 2 bases and J by 9 bases, with 11 bases between the two germline ends. CDR1 and CDR2 (germline): MRHNA, SNTAGT. The CDR3 is CASSDGGAGSPLHF. The CDR3 DNA reads TGTGCCAGCAGTGACGGTGGGGCTGGTTCACCCCTCCACTTT.

This clone was recorded at least ten times. The rearrangement links TRBV16 to TRBJ1-1; D uncertain. Looked up from germline, CDR1 is KGHSY and CDR2 is FQNENV. CDR3 size: 15 residues. The V end was cut by 2 bases, the J end by 0 bases, with 10 bases between. The chain's CDR3 is CASSQRGGMNTEAFF. CDR3 nucleotides: TGTGCCAGCAGCCAACGTGGCGGGATGAACACTGAAGCTTTCTTT. Filled out from reference TRBV16 and TRBJ1-1, the complete variable domain reads GEEVAQTPKHLVRGEGQKAKLYCAPIKGHSYVFWYQQVLKNEFKFLISFQNENVFDETGMPKERFSAKCLPNSPCSLEIQATKLEDSAVYFCASSQRGGMNTEAFFGQGTRLTVV.

In this sample, this clone turned up a few times. The CDR3 region is CATSDHTQGHQPQHF. CDR3 coding DNA: TGTGCCACCAGTGACCACACGCAGGGTCACCAGCCCCAGCATTTT. The chain combines TRBV24-1 with TRBJ1-5; maybe TRBD1 (5 bases). The CDR3 spans 15 residues. CDR1 and CDR2 from the germline V gene are KGHDR and SFDVKD. The V end was cut by 4 bases, the J end by 7 bases, with 16 bases between.

In its sample, this clone was seen a few times. The V and J genes are TRBV6-1 and TRBJ1-6; TRBD1 aligns across 10 bases. This CDR3 has 15 residues. Trimming took 8 bases from V and 10 from J; bases not matched to a gene: 11. Germline V gene sequence: CDR1 MNHNS, CDR2 SASEGT. Here the CDR3 DNA reads TGTGCCAGCTCCAAGGGGACAGGGGTCAAATCACCCCTCCACTTT. It is translated as CASSKGTGVKSPLHF.

The genes are TRBV12-3 or TRBV12-4 and TRBJ2-7, with D possibly TRBD2 on 5 matching bases. V was trimmed by 3 bases and J by 7 bases, leaving 10 bases between them. CDR3 length: 12 amino acids. The chain's CDR3 is CASSFDYREQYF. In nucleotides, the CDR3 is TGTGCCAGCAGTTTTGACTACCGAGAGCAGTACTTC.

This clone was detected many times. The V call is TRBV4-1, the J call TRBJ2-1; 7 nucleotides line up with TRBD2. Germline CDR1 reads MGHRA; CDR2 reads YSYEKL. This CDR3 region has 17 residues. Trimming at V came to 0 bases and at J to 6 bases, leaving 11 bases not matched to a gene. The CDR3 sequence: CASSQDRGRAGRNEQFF. The CDR3 nucleotides read TGCGCCAGCAGCCAAGATCGAGGGAGGGCTGGTCGCAATGAGCAGTTCTTC.

In this sample, this clone turned up many times. The CDR3 region has the DNA TGCAGTGCCACGACTAGCGGGAGTGCCGGGGAGCTGTTTTTT. As protein: CSATTSGSAGELFF. The chain couples TRBV20-1 to TRBJ2-2; 12 bases are a match to TRBD2. CDR3 length: 14 residues. Germline V CDR1 and CDR2: DFQATT, SNEGSKA (reference sequence). The V segment lost 6 bases and the J segment 6 bases; nucleotides outside the gene matches: 5.

At least ten counts were recorded for this clone. The chain is built from TRBV20-1 and TRBJ2-3, with 8 bases that match TRBD1. Germline CDR1 and CDR2: DFQATT and SNEGSKA (reference sequence). The CDR3 is 15 residues long. Germline trimming cut 0 bases from V and 6 bases from J; bases unmatched to any gene: 8. CDR3 loop: CSARDNPGGEDTQYF. The CDR3 nucleotides are TGCAGTGCTAGAGATAACCCAGGGGGCGAGGATACGCAGTATTTT.